The 21 T cell receptor beta chains reported below all come from one sample, sequenced in a study of T cell repertoires and HLA-DP antigens (dated by TCRdb to 2016 to 2019). Library preparation employed the immunoSEQ multiplex PCR assay. TCRdb took over this immuneACCESS table, retaining in-frame rearrangements with V and J assigned. Such tables are incomplete; in checked studies, under half of the missing clones stem from an unresolved V gene, and the remainder is unexplained. In this sample the table shows around 100,000 clones, over 90% of which occur a single time. In total, the top ten clones hold about 0.3% of the sample. These receptors lack a known antigen. Sequencing was done on a sample of CD4+ T cells from PBMCs. The source of these receptors is a woman between 18 and 30 years old in good health and CMV-seronegative.

V gene TRBV10-3 combines with J gene TRBJ2-2; D ambiguous. There are 14 residues in the CDR3. The germline CDR1 and CDR2 sequences are ENHRY and SYGVKD. V was cut by 4 bases and J by 3 bases, with 9 bases left in between. CDR3 coding DNA: TGTGCCATCAGTGTGTTAGGGTACACCGGGGAGCTGTTTTTT. This codes for CAISVLGYTGELFF.

Concerning this clone: Other DNA variants within this sample encode the same CDR3. V usage is TRBV18 and J usage is TRBJ2-1; D tentatively reads TRBD1 or TRBD2 (5 bases each). Germline assignment: CDR1 KGHSH and CDR2 LQKENI. CDR3 length: 15 amino acids. Trimming stripped 3 bases from V and 0 bases from J, with 9 bases between. CDR3 bases: TGTGCCAGCTCACCGGGACCGAGCTCCTACAATGAGCAGTTCTTC. Protein sequence: CASSPGPSSYNEQFF.

This clone occurred once. The V call is TRBV7-9, the J call TRBJ2-5, with 9 nucleotides matching TRBD1. CDR3 length equals 16 residues. The trim removed 4 bases at V and 2 bases at J, leaving 8 bases unmatched. Looked up from germline, CDR1 is SEHNR and CDR2 is FQNEAQ (reference sequence). This CDR3 reads CASSSTGGYRQETQYF. CDR3 nucleotides: TGTGCCAGCAGCTCTACAGGGGGCTATCGGCAAGAGACCCAGTACTTC.

The CDR3 loop is CASSTSGQRSGANVLTF. Written as DNA, the CDR3 is TGTGCCAGCAGCACGAGTGGACAGCGCTCTGGGGCCAACGTCCTGACTTTC. This chain uses TRBV7-3 with TRBJ2-6, with D possibly being TRBD1 (6 bases). The CDR3 is made up of 17 amino acids. Germline loops: CDR1 SGHTA, CDR2 FQGTGA. Trimming cost V 5 bases and J 0 bases, with 14 bases left between them.

The rearrangement links TRBV6-1 to TRBJ2-7; D tentatively reads TRBD1 or TRBD2 (5 bases each). Germline V CDR1 and CDR2: MNHNS, SASEGT. The CDR3 covers 11 residues. The ends were cut back, 4 bases at V and 8 bases at J, with 9 bases in the middle. The CDR3 protein is CASSGGTQQYV. The CDR3 bases are TGTGCCAGCAGTGGAGGGACCCAGCAGTACGTC.

This rearrangement joins TRBV6-6 to TRBJ2-1, with D possibly TRBD1 on 5 matching bases. CDR3 length equals 13 residues. Between the trimmed V and J ends, which lost 6 bases and 4 bases, there was a span of 10 bases. Germline V gives CDR1 MNHNY, CDR2 SVGAGI (reference sequence). CDR3 bases: TGTGCCAGCAGCCTGGACATTTACAATGAGCAGTTCTTC. Protein sequence: CASSLDIYNEQFF.

The chain joins TRBV5-1 to TRBJ2-7; 7 positions match TRBD1. The CDR3 length is 15 residues. V shed 4 bases and J 2 bases; nucleotides not matched to a gene: 9. Germline-derived CDR1 and CDR2 are SGHRS and YFSETQ. The DNA of the CDR3 is TGCGCCAGCAGCCCTTGGAGACAGGGACCCTACGAGCAGTACTTC. This gives the protein CASSPWRQGPYEQYF.

V and J are TRBV25-1 and TRBJ1-1; D possibly corresponds to TRBD1 (5 bases). Trimming took off 5 bases at V and 4 bases at J, with 11 bases between the two ends. The germline gives CDR1 MGHDK, CDR2 SYGVNS. CDR3 length equals 13 residues. The DNA of the CDR3 is TGTGCCAGCAGTTATCAGGGAGGCACTGAAGCTTTCTTT. This encodes CASSYQGGTEAFF.

This clone was observed a single time. This chain links TRBV10-3 with TRBJ1-6; 10 bases match TRBD1. Germline trimming cut 6 bases from V and 10 bases from J; bases unmatched to any gene: 3. Germline CDR1 ENHRY, CDR2 SYGVKD. There are 13 residues in the CDR3. In DNA, the CDR3 is TGTGCCATCAGGGACAGGGGGTTATCACCCCTCCACTTT. This encodes CAIRDRGLSPLHF.

The chain links TRBV10-3 to TRBJ1-5; D ambiguous. Between the trimmed V and J ends, which lost 0 bases and 2 bases, there was a span of 11 bases. Germline CDR1 reads ENHRY; CDR2 reads SYGVKD. The CDR3 contains 16 residues. The CDR3 loop reads CAISESRKVGNQPQHF. The CDR3 DNA reads as TGTGCCATCAGTGAGTCCCGGAAAGTCGGCAATCAGCCCCAGCATTTT.

The table lists this clone with a count of one. The chain employs TRBV5-4 and TRBJ2-1; 11 nucleotides agree with TRBD2. Germline CDR1 is SGHNT and CDR2 is YYREEE (reference sequence). Losses at the gene ends were 5 bases for V and 6 bases for J; bases not matched to a gene: 7. This CDR3 has 15 amino acids. As DNA, the CDR3 is TGTGCCAGCAGTGTAGCGGGGGGGCCTGGCAATGAGCAGTTCTTC. Translated, it gives CASSVAGGPGNEQFF.

The V call is TRBV27, the J call TRBJ2-7, with 10 bases fitting TRBD2. The CDR3 loop spans 15 amino acids. V was clipped by 6 bases and J by 2 bases; unmatched bases: 7. Germline CDR1 MNHEY, CDR2 SMNVEV (reference sequence). The CDR3 protein is CASSLSGRGAYEQYF. DNA of the CDR3: TGTGCCAGCAGCCTCAGCGGGAGGGGTGCCTACGAGCAGTACTTC.

CDR3 nucleotides: TGCGCCAGCAGCCAAGGGGGACTAGCGGGGGAGCAAGAGACCCAGTACTTC. This codes for CASSQGGLAGEQETQYF. The chain has TRBV4-3 and TRBJ2-5; 14 bases agree with TRBD2. Unmatched junction bases numbered 3, after V lost 1 base and J lost 2 bases. The CDR3 length is 17 residues. Germline V gene data show CDR1 as LGHNA and CDR2 as YSLEER.

CDR3 in DNA: TGTGCCAGCAGCCCCCGGACAGGACTAGCCAAAAACATTCAGTACTTC. Protein product: CASSPRTGLAKNIQYF. The chain carries TRBV7-2 and TRBJ2-4; 7 bases line up with TRBD1. The CDR3 sequence is 16 residues long. With V trimmed by 5 bases and J by 0 bases, 7 bases remained unmatched. CDR1 and CDR2 from the germline V gene are SGHTA and FQGNSA.

The rearrangement links TRBV27 to TRBJ1-5; D is ambiguous. This CDR3 comprises 14 residues. V lost 2 bases, J lost 5 bases, and 10 bases lay in between. The V gene's germline CDR1 is MNHEY and CDR2 SMNVEV (reference sequence). CDR3 sequence reads: CASSLDPEYQPQHF. Written as DNA, the CDR3 is TGTGCCAGCAGTTTAGACCCCGAATATCAGCCCCAGCATTTT.

The chain carries TRBV5-5 and TRBJ1-6; D gene ambiguous. From germline, CDR1 is SGHKS and CDR2 YYEKEE (reference sequence). This CDR3 is built from 14 residues. V was shortened by 0 bases and J by 5 bases, with 6 bases between the two germline ends. This CDR3 reads CASSLAVNNSPLHF. The CDR3 DNA follows: TGTGCCAGCAGCTTGGCAGTCAATAATTCACCCCTCCACTTT.

This chain joins TRBV4-2 and TRBJ2-1, with no clear D. The germline CDR1 and CDR2 sequences are LGHNA and YNFKEQ. This CDR3 is built from 15 residues. V gave up 4 bases and J gave up 2 bases, with 12 bases separating them. In nucleotides, the CDR3 is TGTGCCAGCAGCCCCGGAGTGGCGGCCTACAATGAGCAGTTCTTC. Its translation is CASSPGVAAYNEQFF.

The J gene is TRBJ2-3, the V gene TRBV5-1, with a tentative D call TRBD1 (6 bases). The CDR3 has 13 residues. The V gene lost 5 bases and the J gene lost 2 bases, with 9 bases spanning the gap. Germline V gives CDR1 SGHRS, CDR2 YFSETQ. The CDR3 coding sequence is TGCGCCAGCAGGGACAGAACCACAGATACGCAGTATTTT. Its protein product is CASRDRTTDTQYF. Full variable domain (remainder filled in from reference TRBV5-1 and TRBJ2-3): KAGVTQTPRYLIKTRGQQVTLSCSPISGHRSVSWYQQTPGQGLQFLFEYFSETQRNKGNFPGRFSGRQFSNSRSEMNVSTLELGDSALYLCASRDRTTDTQYFGPGTRLTVL.

This clone appeared a few times. This rearrangement joins TRBV2 to TRBJ2-7; 7 nucleotides align to TRBD1. CDR1 and CDR2 from the germline V gene are SNHLY and FYNNEI. J lost 6 bases, V lost 7 bases, and 15 bases had no gene match. The CDR3 totals 15 residues. CDR3: CASMRQGPGQGEQYF. In DNA form, the CDR3 reads TGTGCCAGCATGAGACAGGGCCCCGGCCAGGGCGAGCAGTACTTC.

This chain uses TRBV28 with TRBJ2-5; TRBD2 aligns across 11 bases. The CDR3 totals 16 residues. The germline V gene has CDR1 MDHEN and CDR2 SYDVKM. V dropped 2 bases and J dropped 5; count of bases not matched to a gene: 7. The CDR3 sequence: CASSLTSGRGQETQYF. In nucleotides, the CDR3 is TGTGCCAGCAGTTTAACTAGCGGGAGAGGGCAGGAGACCCAGTACTTC.

This clone was recorded once. The chain joins TRBV7-9 to TRBJ2-6; D may be TRBD1 (5 bases). Germline assignment: CDR1 SEHNR and CDR2 FQNEAQ (reference sequence). The CDR3 runs 15 residues. V shed 3 bases and J shed 1 base, with 7 bases lying between them. The CDR3 DNA follows: TGTGCCAGCAGCTTGGCAGGGTCTGGGGCCAACGTCCTGACTTTC. Amino acid sequence: CASSLAGSGANVLTF. Full variable domain (missing parts from reference TRBV7-9 and TRBJ2-6): DTGVSQNPRHKITKRGQNVTFRCDPISEHNRLYWYRQTLGQGPEFLTYFQNEAQLEKSRLLSDRFSAERPKGSFSTLEIQRTEQGDSAMYLCASSLAGSGANVLTFGAGSRLTVL.